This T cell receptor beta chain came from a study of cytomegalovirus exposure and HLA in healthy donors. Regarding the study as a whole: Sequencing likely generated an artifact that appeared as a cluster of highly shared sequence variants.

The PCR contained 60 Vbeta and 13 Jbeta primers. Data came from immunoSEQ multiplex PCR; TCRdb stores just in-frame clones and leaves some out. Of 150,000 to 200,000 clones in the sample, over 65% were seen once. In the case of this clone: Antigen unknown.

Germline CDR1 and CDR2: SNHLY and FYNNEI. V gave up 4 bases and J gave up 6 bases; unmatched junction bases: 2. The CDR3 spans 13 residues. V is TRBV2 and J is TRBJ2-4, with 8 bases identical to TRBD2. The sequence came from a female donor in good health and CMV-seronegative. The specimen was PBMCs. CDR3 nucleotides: TGTGCCAGCAGTGCCCGGGGGGGAAACATTCAGTACTTC. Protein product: CASSARGGNIQYF.